The 3 T cell receptor beta chains in this list originate from one sample, sequenced in a study of cytomegalovirus exposure and HLA in healthy donors. Primers: 60 Vbeta forward and 13 Jbeta reverse. Data came from immunoSEQ multiplex PCR; TCRdb stores just in-frame clones and leaves some out. The data contain more than 30,000 clones, roughly 64% of them seen just once; the ten biggest clones take up around a tenth. The sample consisted of PBMCs. The receptors originated from a man between 40 and 49 years old in good health and CMV-seropositive.

CDR3 protein: CASSSPGTGADNEQFF. CDR3 sequence (DNA): TGTGCCAGCAGCTCGCCGGGGACAGGGGCTGACAATGAGCAGTTCTTC. The genes are TRBV11-3 and TRBJ2-1, with 10 bases lining up with TRBD1. Germline assignment: CDR1 SGHNT and CDR2 YENEEA. The length of the CDR3 is 16 residues. Trimming took 4 bases from V and 5 from J; bases not matched to a gene: 8.

The chain is built from TRBV4-2 and TRBJ2-1; D may be TRBD2 (7 bases). The CDR3 has 15 residues. The ends were cut back, 7 bases at V and 7 bases at J, with 20 bases in the middle. Germline CDR1 reads LGHNA; CDR2 reads YNFKEQ. The CDR3 region has the DNA TGTGCCAGCACGGGTGGCGGGGGCCGTTATAATGAGCAGTTCTTC. This sequence encodes CASTGGGGRYNEQFF.

The chain is built from TRBV7-2 and TRBJ2-1, with 7 bases that match TRBD2. Germline assignment: CDR1 SGHTA and CDR2 FQGNSA. V lost 5 bases, J lost 6 bases, and 10 bases stayed unmatched. The CDR3 sequence is 15 residues long. The CDR3 DNA reads as TGTGCCAGCAGCCCGACTAGCAATCGGGTCAATGAGCAGTTCTTC. It specifies CASSPTSNRVNEQFF.